One and the same sample provided the 21 T cell receptor beta chains below, sequenced in a study of beta chain features in type 1 diabetes. Sequenced material consisted of expressed TCRB transcripts (all of the isolated RNA was reverse transcribed). Profiling relied on immunoSEQ multiplex PCR, and the TCRdb table lists in-frame clones only, not all of them. The sample has about 250,000 clones; 13% to 15% are singletons. Sequenced input: naive CD4+ T cells from blood. These receptors were taken from a woman between 40 and 55 years old in good health.

The chain is built from TRBV18 and TRBJ1-1, with TRBD1 matching over 7 bases. The length of the CDR3 is 15 residues. In germline, CDR1 is KGHSH, CDR2 LQKENI. Germline trimming cut 3 bases from V and 4 bases from J; bases unmatched to any gene: 8. The CDR3 reads CASSPRQGLSTEAFF. The CDR3 bases are TGTGCCAGCTCACCTCGACAGGGTCTGAGCACTGAAGCTTTCTTT.

This clone occurred a few times. The genes are TRBV7-6 and TRBJ1-5; 10 bases are a match to TRBD1. V lost 8 bases and J lost 4; bases outside the gene matches: 11. This CDR3 has 16 amino acids. From germline, CDR1 is SGHVS and CDR2 FNYEAQ. For the CDR3, the DNA is TGTGCCAGCGGCCAGTTGACAGGGGGCATTAATCAGCCCCAGCATTTT. This sequence encodes CASGQLTGGINQPQHF.

The sample holds a few counts of this clone. The V call is TRBV11-2, the J call TRBJ1-1, with D possibly TRBD1 on 6 matching bases. Trimming cost V 1 base and J 6 bases, with 9 bases left between them. Germline V gene data show CDR1 as SGHAT and CDR2 as FQNNGV. This CDR3 spans 13 amino acids. CDR3 nucleotides: TGTGCCAGCAGCTTAGGGTGGGGGCCTGAAGCTTTCTTT. It yields the protein CASSLGWGPEAFF.

The rearrangement joins TRBV18 to TRBJ1-3, with D unclear. Germline CDR1 KGHSH, CDR2 LQKENI. The CDR3 totals 16 residues. Trimming pared 3 bases from V and 6 bases from J, leaving 18 bases between. The CDR3 DNA sequence: TGTGCCAGCTCACCCCTTTCAGGCAACGGGGAAAACACCATATATTTT. Protein sequence: CASSPLSGNGENTIYF.

Only a few counts were recorded for this clone. The V call is TRBV18, the J call TRBJ1-5; D is undetermined. The germline V gene encodes CDR1 KGHSH and CDR2 LQKENI. Trimming stripped 3 bases from V and 0 bases from J, with 6 bases between. There are 14 residues in the CDR3. The CDR3 DNA reads TGTGCCAGCTCACCGTACGGTAGCAATCAGCCCCAGCATTTT. Protein product: CASSPYGSNQPQHF.

Here the CDR3 reads CASSLVAGGPTQYF. The CDR3 DNA sequence: TGTGCCAGCAGCTTAGTTGCGGGGGGGCCTACGCAGTATTTT. V gene TRBV7-2 combines with J gene TRBJ2-3, with 9 bases fitting TRBD2. The CDR3 contains 14 residues. The germline CDR1 and CDR2 sequences are SGHTA and FQGNSA. The trim removed 1 base at V and 8 bases at J, leaving 4 bases unmatched.

V is TRBV7-8 and J is TRBJ1-6; TRBD1 matches 8 bases. Germline assignment: CDR1 SGHVS and CDR2 FQNEAQ. With 5 bases clipped from V and 4 bases from J, the junction kept 10 bases outside the gene matches. The CDR3 contains 17 residues. CDR3 region: CASSLQWTGNYNSPLHF. The CDR3 bases are TGTGCCAGCAGCCTCCAGTGGACAGGGAATTATAATTCACCCCTCCACTTT.

This clone showed up just a few times. The CDR3 loop is CASSLEAVLSGNTIYF. CDR3 coding DNA: TGTGCCAGCAGCTTAGAGGCGGTTCTCTCTGGAAACACCATATATTTT. The V call is TRBV7-2, the J call TRBJ1-3; D ambiguous. V was cut by 1 base and J by 0 bases, with 10 bases left in between. The CDR3 consists of 16 residues. The germline V gene encodes CDR1 SGHTA and CDR2 FQGNSA.

The chain joins TRBV10-1 to TRBJ2-6, with a tentative D call TRBD2 (5 bases). Germline V gene data show CDR1 as WNHNN and CDR2 as SYGVQD (reference sequence). The CDR3 is 16 amino acids. The germline V and J ends were trimmed by 6 bases and 0 bases, with 12 bases remaining between them. CDR3 region: CASSAGLSSGANVLTF. CDR3 nucleotide sequence: TGCGCCAGCAGCGCCGGACTGTCCTCTGGGGCCAACGTCCTGACTTTC.

This clone was observed a handful of times. The chain carries TRBV12-5 and TRBJ2-7; 9 bases fit TRBD1. This CDR3 is built from 14 residues. Per germline, CDR1 LGHNT and CDR2 FRNRAP. V lost 5 bases and J lost 3; bases outside the gene matches: 5. The CDR3 nucleotides are TGTGCTAGTGGTCCTGGACAGGGGAGCTACGAGCAGTACTTC. Protein: CASGPGQGSYEQYF.

This chain uses TRBV7-2 with TRBJ2-7, with D possibly being TRBD2 (6 bases). CDR1 and CDR2 (germline): SGHTA, FQGNSA. The CDR3 has 16 amino acids. V was shortened by 1 base and J by 0 bases, with 13 bases between the two germline ends. This chain's CDR3 is CASSLDSGGTSYEQYF. CDR3 in DNA: TGTGCCAGCAGCTTAGATAGTGGGGGGACCTCCTACGAGCAGTACTTC.

This clone was seen a handful of times. V gene TRBV2 combines with J gene TRBJ2-5; 7 bases agree with TRBD2. The CDR3 is made up of 16 amino acids. Trimming at V came to 1 base and at J to 1 base, leaving 6 bases not matched to a gene. Germline V gene lookup returns CDR1 SNHLY and CDR2 FYNNEI. In DNA, the CDR3 is TGTGCCAGCAGTGAAGGGACTAGACCCCTCCAAGAGACCCAGTACTTC. Translating gives CASSEGTRPLQETQYF. Drawing the rest from reference TRBV2 and TRBJ2-5, the complete variable domain is EPEVTQTPSHQVTQMGQEVILRCVPISNHLYFYWYRQILGQKVEFLVSFYNNEISEKSEIFDDQFSVERPDGSNFTLKIRSTKLEDSAMYFCASSEGTRPLQETQYFGPGTRLLVL.

This clone was found a few times. V gene TRBV5-4 combines with J gene TRBJ2-2, with a weak D call TRBD1 (6 bases). Germline V CDR1 and CDR2: SGHNT, YYREEE (reference sequence). CDR3 length: 14 residues. Between the trimmed V and J ends, which lost 0 bases and 7 bases, there was a span of 10 bases. CDR3 sequence reads: CASSLGTADGELFF. The CDR3 DNA is TGTGCCAGCAGCTTGGGGACAGCTGACGGGGAGCTGTTTTTT.

The sample holds a few counts of this clone. The chain has TRBV14 and TRBJ2-1, with 8 nucleotides matching TRBD2. The germline gives CDR1 SGHDN, CDR2 FVKESK. The CDR3 spans 20 residues. The V gene end was trimmed by 2 bases and the J gene end by 0 bases; junction bases not matched to a gene: 15. The CDR3: CASSQTYPRGGGISYNEQFF. The CDR3 nucleotides read TGTGCCAGCAGCCAAACCTATCCTCGGGGGGGCGGGATCTCCTACAATGAGCAGTTCTTC.

This clone turned up a few times. The V and J genes are TRBV21-1 and TRBJ2-5; the table calls TRBD1, which could not be checked here. TRBV21-1 is designated a pseudogene. The CDR3 contains 14 residues. As DNA, the CDR3 is TGTGCCAGCAGCAAAGATCAGGAACAAGAGACCCAGTACTTC. Encoded protein: CASSKDQEQETQYF.

The chain joins TRBV7-9 to TRBJ2-5; 15 bases map to TRBD2. The V gene end was trimmed by 4 bases and the J gene end by 2 bases; junction bases not matched to a gene: 2. Germline V gene data show CDR1 as SEHNR and CDR2 as FQNEAQ (reference sequence). The CDR3 totals 16 residues. The CDR3, as DNA: TGTGCCAGCAGCTGGACTAGCGGGGGGGTACAAGAGACCCAGTACTTC. It specifies CASSWTSGGVQETQYF.

This clone has just a few counts. V is TRBV18 and J is TRBJ2-3, with 14 bases matching TRBD2. The CDR3 runs to 17 residues. The ends lost 3 bases at V and 4 bases at J; junction bases unmatched: 6. Germline V gene data show CDR1 as KGHSH and CDR2 as LQKENI. The CDR3 DNA is TGTGCCAGCTCACCCGGGACTAGCGGGGGCCCGCCAGATACGCAGTATTTT. Translation gives CASSPGTSGGPPDTQYF.

This clone was counted many times. The chain joins TRBV29-1 to TRBJ2-1; D unclear. Looked up from germline, CDR1 is SQVTM and CDR2 is ANQGSEA. The CDR3 contains 15 residues. The V and J ends lost 4 bases and 0 bases respectively, with 13 bases between them. The CDR3 coding sequence is TGCAGCGTTGCCGTGACTGCGAGCTCCTACAATGAGCAGTTCTTC. Its translation is CSVAVTASSYNEQFF.

This clone was observed a few times. This rearrangement joins TRBV5-1 to TRBJ1-6, with a possible D match to TRBD1 (5 bases). V was clipped by 0 bases and J by 6 bases, with 10 bases between them. The germline CDR1 and CDR2 sequences are SGHRS and YFSETQ. This CDR3 is built from 15 residues. The CDR3, as DNA: TGCGCCAGCAGCTTGGGACAGACAATTAATTCACCCCTCCACTTT. Protein: CASSLGQTINSPLHF.

V is TRBV7-9 and J is TRBJ2-1; 9 bases align to TRBD2. V lost 5 bases to trimming and J lost 9 bases; unmatched junction nucleotides: 17. Germline V lookup: CDR1 SEHNR, CDR2 FQNEAQ (reference sequence). The CDR3 consists of 17 residues. Here the CDR3 DNA reads TGTGCCAGCAGCCCTAATTGGTTTGGGCGGGGGGGGACTGAGCAGTTCTTC. It specifies CASSPNWFGRGGTEQFF.

J is TRBJ2-7 and V is TRBV4-3; 10 bases fit TRBD2. Germline CDR1 is LGHNA and CDR2 is YSLEER. Germline trimming cut 0 bases from V and 7 bases from J; bases unmatched to any gene: 9. This CDR3 has 16 amino acids. CDR3 nucleotides: TGCGCCAGCAGCCAAGATGGCACTAGCGGGGCCTGGGAGCAGTACTTC. It specifies CASSQDGTSGAWEQYF.